Given below is one T cell receptor beta chain in context. Its antigen is currently unknown. The sample originates from a study of cytomegalovirus exposure and HLA in healthy donors. Vbeta (60) and Jbeta (13) primers were used in the PCR. Profiled with immunoSEQ multiplex PCR; TCRdb holds only in-frame clones, not every one. The data contain 57,000 or so clones, about 71% of them singletons. Overall study results and limits: Cytomegalovirus-associated TCR beta chains were listed, numbering roughly 150. It has been reported that TCR beta sequences accurately predicted the HLA-A and HLA-B alleles of most subjects.

Sequencing was carried out using PBMCs. The TCR was taken from an older woman in good health and CMV-seropositive.

The CDR3 here is CASSLTTGDSYEQYF. The CDR3 DNA reads TGTGCCAGCAGCTTAACCACAGGAGACTCCTACGAGCAGTACTTC. The chain employs TRBV7-2 and TRBJ2-7, with a tentative D call TRBD1 (5 bases). The CDR3 covers 15 residues. V lost 2 bases and J 0 bases, leaving 11 bases between the germline ends. Germline CDR1 SGHTA, CDR2 FQGNSA.